What follows are 18 T cell receptor beta chains derived from one specimen sequenced in a study of post-analysis software for immune sequencing data. Tagging with unique molecular identifiers was a feature of the TCR beta cDNA libraries. TCRdb analysed the PCR reads with MiXCR anew, one entry per CDR3 protein. The table lists 380,000 or so distinct CDR3 sequences, roughly 38% of them singletons, with around 15% in the top ten. These receptors have no identified antigens. General study results and limits: Compared with controls, patients had more of roughly five TRBV segments, including TRBV5-6, TRBV5-1 and TRBV20-1.

The sequenced sample was blood. Receptors were obtained from a girl aged 5 to 17 with multiple sclerosis.

About this clonotype: Since a much larger clone is just one base distant, this may be a read error. The rearrangement links TRBV5-1 to TRBJ1-2, with 10 bases matching TRBD1. The CDR3 extends over 15 amino acids. The germline V gene encodes CDR1 SGHRS and CDR2 YFSETQ. The DNA of the CDR3 is TGCGCCGGCAGCTGGACAGGGGGAGGCCTCTATGGCTACACCTTC. Translating gives CAGSWTGGGLYGYTF.

J is TRBJ2-7 and V is TRBV6-5; tentatively, D is TRBD1 (6 bases). Looked up from germline, CDR1 is MNHEY and CDR2 is SVGAGI. This CDR3 is built from 16 residues. Trimming took off 7 bases at V and 0 bases at J, with 19 bases between the two ends. The CDR3 region is CASIVGQLIPSYEQYF. CDR3 sequence (DNA): TGTGCCAGCATAGTAGGACAGCTGATCCCCTCCTACGAGCAGTACTTC.

A few counts support this clonotype. The chain recombines TRBV3-1 with TRBJ2-1, with D perhaps matching TRBD1 (6 bases). The length of the CDR3 is 18 residues. Trimming shortened V by 4 bases and J by 1 base, and 20 bases separated the two germline ends. Germline CDR1 is LGHDT and CDR2 is YNNKEL (reference sequence). CDR3 sequence (DNA): TGTGCCAGCAGCCCGGGACATAGAGGTCCCCGTTCCTACAATGAGCAGTTCTTC. Translation: CASSPGHRGPRSYNEQFF.

The sample holds a few counts of this clonotype. This chain connects TRBV15 to TRBJ2-3; a possible D gene is TRBD1 (5 bases). This CDR3 spans 14 amino acids. From germline, CDR1 is LNHNV and CDR2 YYDKDF (reference sequence). V was cut by 0 bases and J by 6 bases, with 10 bases left in between. The CDR3 reads CATSRDRAADTQYF. CDR3 bases: TGTGCCACCAGCAGAGACAGGGCCGCGGATACGCAGTATTTT.

The chain recombines TRBV7-2 with TRBJ2-1; TRBD2 aligns across 9 bases. Germline assignment: CDR1 SGHTA and CDR2 FQGNSA. This CDR3 is 14 amino acids long. V was pared by 5 bases and J by 13 bases, with 12 bases of the junction left unmatched. This chain's CDR3 is CASSPHDAGGPQFF. The CDR3 nucleotides are TGTGCCAGCAGCCCGCACGACGCGGGGGGGCCCCAGTTCTTC.

The chain carries TRBV24-1 and TRBJ2-1, with 7 bases matching TRBD2. The V gene's germline CDR1 is KGHDR and CDR2 SFDVKD. This CDR3 comprises 16 residues. V lost 3 bases, J lost 7 bases, and 11 bases stayed unmatched. The CDR3 spells CATSDRGDKGWNEQFF. The CDR3, as DNA: TGTGCCACCAGTGATCGGGGGGATAAGGGGTGGAATGAGCAGTTCTTC.

The chain joins TRBV4-1 to TRBJ1-4; 7 bases agree with TRBD1. The length of the CDR3 is 15 residues. Looked up from germline, CDR1 is MGHRA and CDR2 is YSYEKL. The V segment lost 4 bases and the J segment 8 bases; nucleotides outside the gene matches: 10. The CDR3 DNA reads as TGCGCCAGCAGCCCTCCGGGCAGGGGGTGGGAAAAACTGTTTTTT. This gives the protein CASSPPGRGWEKLFF.

This clonotype appeared a few times. J is TRBJ2-3 and V is TRBV6-2 or TRBV6-3; 9 bases are shared with TRBD2. V lost 7 bases and J lost 4; bases outside the gene matches: 9. Per germline, CDR1 MNHEY and CDR2 SVGEGT. The CDR3 runs 15 residues. CDR3: CASIPGTSKSDTQYF. The DNA for the CDR3 is TGTGCCAGCATCCCCGGGACTAGCAAGTCAGATACGCAGTATTTT.

The sample holds a few counts of this clonotype. V gene TRBV5-1 combines with J gene TRBJ2-7, with D possibly being TRBD1 or TRBD2 (5 bases each). Trimming took off 1 base at V and 7 bases at J, with 15 bases between the two ends. The CDR3 sequence is 14 residues long. Germline CDR1 SGHRS, CDR2 YFSETQ. Here the CDR3 DNA reads TGCGCCAGCAGCTTGTGGGCCGGGACGGAGGAGCAGTACTTC. Translation gives CASSLWAGTEEQYF. Together with reference TRBV5-1 and TRBJ2-7, the CDR3 gives the full variable domain: KAGVTQTPRYLIKTRGQQVTLSCSPISGHRSVSWYQQTPGQGLQFLFEYFSETQRNKGNFPGRFSGRQFSNSRSEMNVSTLELGDSALYLCASSLWAGTEEQYFGPGTRLTVT.

This clonotype was detected only a few times. CDR3 sequence (DNA): TGTGCCAGCAGTTACTCTGGTCCTTACAATGAGCAGTTCTTC. It yields the protein CASSYSGPYNEQFF. J is TRBJ2-1 and V is TRBV6-5; unclear D gene. The germline V and J ends were trimmed by 0 bases and 4 bases, with 7 bases remaining between them. The germline CDR1 and CDR2 sequences are MNHEY and SVGAGI. The CDR3 totals 14 residues.

This chain uses TRBV12-3 or TRBV12-4 with TRBJ1-4; D perhaps matches TRBD1 (5 bases). The CDR3 is 14 residues long. V gave up 7 bases and J gave up 4 bases, with 13 bases separating them. CDR3 coding DNA: TGTGCCAGCACCGCTCGGGGGGGTAATGAAAAACTGTTTTTT. Its translation is CASTARGGNEKLFF.

This clonotype was detected only a few times. The rearrangement links TRBV11-2 to TRBJ2-7; D gene unclear. This CDR3 region has 14 residues. The germline V and J ends were trimmed by 5 bases and 1 base, with 12 bases remaining between them. Germline CDR1 and CDR2: SGHAT and FQNNGV. In DNA form, the CDR3 reads TGTGCCAGCAGCCCCTACCTGGGGTCCTACGAGCAGTACTTC. It specifies CASSPYLGSYEQYF.

This rearrangement joins TRBV21-1 to TRBJ2-7; TRBD1 was called by the table and not checked on the DNA. TRBV21-1 is a pseudogene. This CDR3 comprises 15 residues. This CDR3 is CASRPGWECSYEQYF. Here the CDR3 DNA reads TGTGCCAGCAGGCCCGGGTGGGAGTGTTCCTACGAGCAGTACTTC.

This clonotype was found a few times. The rearrangement links TRBV9 to TRBJ2-3; tentative D call: TRBD2 (6 bases). V lost 0 bases, J lost 4 bases, and 21 bases lay in between. The CDR3 is 18 amino acids. Germline-derived CDR1 and CDR2 are SGDLS and YYNGEE. The chain's CDR3 is CASSVDSGGTWGADTQYF. The CDR3 region has the DNA TGTGCCAGCAGCGTAGATTCAGGCGGAACTTGGGGGGCAGATACGCAGTATTTT.

J is TRBJ1-6 and V is TRBV6-5, with a weak D call TRBD1 (5 bases). CDR1 MNHEY and CDR2 SVGAGI come from the germline V gene. The CDR3 spans 16 residues. The germline V and J ends were trimmed by 2 bases and 9 bases, with 17 bases remaining between them. Here the CDR3 DNA reads TGTGCCAGCAGTTACGAGGGCCCGGGGGAGGGTTCACCCCTCCACTTT. It specifies CASSYEGPGEGSPLHF.

This clonotype was counted between two and nine times. The chain employs TRBV5-1 and TRBJ2-5; D is unresolved. The V end lost 0 bases, the J end lost 5 bases, and 11 bases lay between the germline ends. Germline loops: CDR1 SGHRS, CDR2 YFSETQ. The CDR3 loop spans 14 amino acids. The CDR3 coding sequence is TGCGCCAGCAGCTTGGAAGGTGACACGGAGACCCAGTACTTC. Translation: CASSLEGDTETQYF.

Only a few counts were recorded for this clonotype. The gene calls are TRBV6-6 and TRBJ1-2; 10 nucleotides line up with TRBD1. The V gene's germline CDR1 is MNHNY and CDR2 SVGAGI (reference sequence). The CDR3 is made up of 14 amino acids. V shed 5 bases and J 5 bases; nucleotides not matched to a gene: 5. In nucleotides, the CDR3 is TGTGCCAGCAGTCCGTCGGGACAGGGGTATGGCTACACCTTC. It specifies CASSPSGQGYGYTF.

CDR3 bases: TGTGCCAGCAGCTTAGCTCCCCAGGGAGCCTACGAGCAGTACTTC. Translated: CASSLAPQGAYEQYF. V and J are TRBV7-2 and TRBJ2-7; D might be TRBD1 or TRBD2, each matching 5 bases. The V and J ends lost 0 bases and 2 bases respectively, with 11 bases between them. CDR1 SGHTA and CDR2 FQGNSA come from the germline V gene. This CDR3 has 15 amino acids.